Presented here are 5 T cell receptor beta chains from one specimen sequenced in a study of blood T cell repertoires in COVID-19. Some clones are missing from TCRdb's copy, which holds only in-frame ones; the method was immunoSEQ multiplex PCR. In the table there are under 250,000 clones, approximately 90% of which are singletons. Sequenced: peripheral blood. These receptors all stem from a man aged 55 to 70 with COVID-19, enrolled during active disease.

The chain recombines TRBV3-1 (or the pseudogene TRBV3-2) with TRBJ2-1, with D perhaps matching TRBD2 (5 bases). The CDR3 runs 12 residues. Looked up from germline, CDR1 is LGHDT and CDR2 is YNNKEL (reference sequence). V lost 4 bases to trimming and J lost 10 bases, with 11 bases between them. The CDR3 DNA is TGTGCCAGCAGCCGAACGGACTGGGAGCAGTTCTTC. It translates to CASSRTDWEQFF.

V is TRBV6-1 and J is TRBJ1-5; 9 bases agree with TRBD1. CDR3 length equals 18 residues. The ends lost 0 bases at V and 7 bases at J; junction bases unmatched: 13. Germline values: CDR1 MNHNS, CDR2 SASEGT. In nucleotides, the CDR3 is TGTGCCAGCAGTGAAGCAGTTATAAGGACAGGGGATCGACAGCCCCAGCATTTT. This translates into CASSEAVIRTGDRQPQHF.

The chain combines TRBV5-1 with TRBJ2-1; 10 bases fit TRBD1. The CDR3 consists of 20 residues. The junction had 23 bases not matched to a gene; V was cut back by 4 bases and J by 7 bases. Germline V gives CDR1 SGHRS, CDR2 YFSETQ. CDR3 in DNA: TGCGCCAGCAGCCCTGGCCGACAGGGGGCGAGTGTCGGAAGGGATAATGAGCAGTTCTTC. This encodes CASSPGRQGASVGRDNEQFF.

CDR3 DNA sequence: TGTGCCAGCAGTTTACGGGGGACGGCCCAAGAGACCCAGTACTTC. It codes for CASSLRGTAQETQYF. The chain joins TRBV27 to TRBJ2-5, with D possibly being TRBD2 (6 bases). This CDR3 contains 15 residues. CDR1 MNHEY and CDR2 SMNVEV come from the germline V gene (reference sequence). V shed 2 bases and J shed 1 base, with 11 bases lying between them.

CDR3 sequence reads: CASSYPGTATVYGYTF. For the CDR3, the DNA is TGTGCCAGCAGTTACCCAGGGACAGCAACCGTCTATGGCTACACCTTC. This sequence joins TRBV6-2 or TRBV6-3 and TRBJ1-2; 7 positions match TRBD1. The V gene's germline CDR1 is MNHEY and CDR2 SVGEGT. V lost 2 bases, J lost 4 bases, and 10 bases stayed unmatched. The CDR3 is 16 amino acids.